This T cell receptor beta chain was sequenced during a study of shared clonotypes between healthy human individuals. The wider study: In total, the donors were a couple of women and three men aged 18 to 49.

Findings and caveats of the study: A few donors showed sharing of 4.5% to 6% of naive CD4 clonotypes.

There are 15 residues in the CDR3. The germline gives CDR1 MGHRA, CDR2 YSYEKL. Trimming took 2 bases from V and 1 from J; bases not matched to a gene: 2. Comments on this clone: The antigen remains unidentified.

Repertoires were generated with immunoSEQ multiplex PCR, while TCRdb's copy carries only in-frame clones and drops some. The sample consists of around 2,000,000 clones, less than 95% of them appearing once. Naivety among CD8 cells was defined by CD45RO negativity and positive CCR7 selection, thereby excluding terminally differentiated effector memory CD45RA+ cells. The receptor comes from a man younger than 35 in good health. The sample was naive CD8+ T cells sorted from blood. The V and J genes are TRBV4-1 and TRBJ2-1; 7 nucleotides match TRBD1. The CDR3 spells CASSQTTGSYNEQFF. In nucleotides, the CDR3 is TGCGCCAGCAGCCAAACGACAGGGTCCTACAATGAGCAGTTCTTC.